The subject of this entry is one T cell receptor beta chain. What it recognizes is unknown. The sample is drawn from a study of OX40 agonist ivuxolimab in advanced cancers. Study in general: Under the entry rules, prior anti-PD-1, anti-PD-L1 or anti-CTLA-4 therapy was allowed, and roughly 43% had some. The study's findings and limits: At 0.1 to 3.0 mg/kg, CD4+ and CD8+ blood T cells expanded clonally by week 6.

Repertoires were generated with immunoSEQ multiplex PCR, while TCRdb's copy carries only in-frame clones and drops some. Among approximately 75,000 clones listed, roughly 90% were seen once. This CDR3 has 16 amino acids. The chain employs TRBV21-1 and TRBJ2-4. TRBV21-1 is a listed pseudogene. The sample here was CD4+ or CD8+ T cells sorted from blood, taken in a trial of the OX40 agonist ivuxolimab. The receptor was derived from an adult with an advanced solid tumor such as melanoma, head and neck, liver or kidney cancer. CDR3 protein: CASSKAPREAKNIQYF. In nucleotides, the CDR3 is TGTGCCAGCAGCAAAGCGCCCAGGGAGGCCAAAAACATTCAGTACTTC.